Listed below are T cell receptor beta chains from one sample, sequenced in a study of blood T cells in healthy people across ages. TCRdb redid the calling of the 5' RACE reads with MiXCR, one entry per CDR3 protein. The table lists 780,000 or so distinct CDR3 sequences, more than 55% of them singletons. The sample taken for sequencing was blood. The receptor source for this set is a man aged 40-49 years in good health. CDR3s include the opening cysteine and the closing phenylalanine or tryptophan. Each record gives: V gene, CDR3 protein.

>TRBV5-1
CASSLASGSVLGEQYF
>TRBV9
CASSARGREGGLEAFF
>TRBV9
CASSVESAGATAYNEQFF
>TRBV20-1
CSFRAANNEQFF
>TRBV7-2
CASRPAGVGEQYF
>TRBV10-3
CAISDGNEKLFF
>TRBV28
CASIGRTYGYTF
>TRBV6-5
CASSYSTGFNTEAFF
>TRBV7-7
CASSLALGRDAETQYF
>TRBV6-1
CASSEQVNQPQHF
>TRBV7-6
CASSLAPGATGELFF
>TRBV20-1
CSAGGRPDTNNEQFF
>TRBV5-1
CASSMTSGKYNEQFF
>TRBV4-3
CASSQDPGLDEQFF
>TRBV20-1
CSASPTPFGHPRRAEAFF
>TRBV20-1
CSAVGTSGSSYEQYF
>TRBV4-3
CASSPHHLGDLEAFF
>TRBV18
CASSAMTGASETQYF
>TRBV11-2
CASSSPGIYNSPLHF
>TRBV7-9
CAGSSTNRVVNYGYTF
>TRBV7-7
CASSSVQGADYEQYF
>TRBV12-3/TRBV12-4
CASMGDRVGGYTF
>TRBV28
CASPNKNIQYF
>TRBV28
CASRGQGASLYGYTF
>TRBV12-3/TRBV12-4
CASSLVGSQLQYF
>TRBV12-3/TRBV12-4
CASSFRHGSYEQYF
>TRBV29-1
CSVEAGRGTGEQFF
>TRBV9
CASSGRTASTDTQYF
>TRBV7-9
CASSRRQGGTEAFF
>TRBV2
CASSEASSVTEQFF
>TRBV28
CASSGTGGRTYEQYF
>TRBV5-1
CASSLAPERGSGYGYTF
>TRBV2
CASSEWGQGNYGYTF
>TRBV5-6
CASSLDFTEQYF
>TRBV29-1
CSVWEAGDYGYTF
>TRBV12-3/TRBV12-4
CASHFGSHNSPLHF
>TRBV20-1
CSARVGPWRRTDTQYF
>TRBV27
CASSLKQGRPYEQYF
>TRBV6-1
CASSDVGEGIDEQFF
>TRBV12-3/TRBV12-4
CASSPLAKSSYEQFF
>TRBV6-5
CASSRDSFSGANVLTF
>TRBV20-1
CSATWRDSYNEQFF
>TRBV4-1
CASSQSMMGGQYF
>TRBV5-6
CASSRDGDNEQFF
>TRBV7-2
CASSSGVPAVQGQYF
>TRBV29-1
CSARTGRYEQFF
>TRBV4-2
CASSQDEGGRIQTQYF
>TRBV24-1
CATSDSGTGFYEQYF
>TRBV7-6
CASSQGQHSPLHF
>TRBV4-2
CASSQPGQQKNTEAFF
>TRBV9
CASSVGWAGTGANVLTF
>TRBV6-2/TRBV6-3
CASRDGVSGTDTQYF
>TRBV2
CASSERFAGSSYNEQFF
>TRBV10-3
CATYGLKGDDTQYF
>TRBV3-1
CASSQDSGGRGYTF
>TRBV20-1
CSARDSSSARKMRNEQFF
>TRBV6-4
CASRDAGGVTYEQYF